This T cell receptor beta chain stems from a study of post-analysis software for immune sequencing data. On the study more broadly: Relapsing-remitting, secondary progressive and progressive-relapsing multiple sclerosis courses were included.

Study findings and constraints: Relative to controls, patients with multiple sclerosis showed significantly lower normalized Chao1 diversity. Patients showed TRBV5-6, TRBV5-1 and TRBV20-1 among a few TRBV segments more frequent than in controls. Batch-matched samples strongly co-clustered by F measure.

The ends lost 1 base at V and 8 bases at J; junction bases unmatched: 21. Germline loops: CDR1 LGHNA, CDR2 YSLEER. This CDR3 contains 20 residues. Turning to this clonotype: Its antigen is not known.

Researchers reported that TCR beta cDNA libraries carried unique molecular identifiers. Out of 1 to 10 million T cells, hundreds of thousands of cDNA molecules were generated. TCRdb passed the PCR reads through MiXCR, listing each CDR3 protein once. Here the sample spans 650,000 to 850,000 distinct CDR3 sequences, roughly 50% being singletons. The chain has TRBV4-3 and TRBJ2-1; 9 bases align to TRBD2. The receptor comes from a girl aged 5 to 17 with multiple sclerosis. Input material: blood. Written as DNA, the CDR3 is TGCGCCAGCAGCCAAGGCCCGAGGACTAGCGCCCTGAAGAGTTCCGATGAGCAGTTCTTC. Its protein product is CASSQGPRTSALKSSDEQFF.